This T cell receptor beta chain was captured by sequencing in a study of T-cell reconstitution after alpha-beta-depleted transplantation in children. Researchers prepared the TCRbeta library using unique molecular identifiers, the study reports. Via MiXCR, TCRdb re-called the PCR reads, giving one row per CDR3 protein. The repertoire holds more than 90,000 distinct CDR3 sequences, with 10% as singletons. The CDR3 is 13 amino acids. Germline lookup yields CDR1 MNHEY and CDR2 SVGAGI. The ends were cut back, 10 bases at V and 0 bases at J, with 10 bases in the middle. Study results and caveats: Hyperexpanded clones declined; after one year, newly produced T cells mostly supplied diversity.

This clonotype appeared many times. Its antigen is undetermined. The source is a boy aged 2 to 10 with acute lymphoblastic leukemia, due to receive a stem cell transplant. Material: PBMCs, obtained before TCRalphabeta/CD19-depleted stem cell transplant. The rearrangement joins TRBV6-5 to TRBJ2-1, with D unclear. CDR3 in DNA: TGTGCCACCGGCCCGGCCTCCTACAATGAGCAGTTCTTC. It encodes CATGPASYNEQFF.